The 2 T cell receptor beta chains below all came from one sample that was sequenced in a study of cytomegalovirus exposure and HLA in healthy donors. This PCR relied on a set of 60 Vbeta primers and 13 Jbeta primers. The data were produced by immunoSEQ multiplex PCR, yet TCRdb's version contains in-frame clones alone and is incomplete. This sample has 95,000 to 100,000 clones; over 75% occur once, and the top ten carry more than 3%. Sample: PBMCs. These receptors were obtained from a female donor in good health and CMV-seropositive.

The chain couples TRBV29-1 to TRBJ2-2, with D tentatively TRBD2 (5 bases). From germline, CDR1 is SQVTM and CDR2 ANQGSEA. The CDR3 runs to 15 residues. Trimming left V 3 bases short and J 1 base short, with 12 bases between. CDR3 nucleotide sequence: TGCAGCGTTGATGAGGGCGGAGTGAACACCGGGGAGCTGTTTTTT. Its protein product is CSVDEGGVNTGELFF.

V is TRBV5-6 and J is TRBJ1-5; D is unclear. Germline V lookup: CDR1 SGHDT, CDR2 YYEEEE. V lost 0 bases, J lost 3 bases, and 10 bases lay in between. The CDR3 sequence is 15 residues long. Here the CDR3 DNA reads TGTGCCAGCAGCTTGGGTCAAACAGTCAATCAGCCCCAGCATTTT. Residues: CASSLGQTVNQPQHF.